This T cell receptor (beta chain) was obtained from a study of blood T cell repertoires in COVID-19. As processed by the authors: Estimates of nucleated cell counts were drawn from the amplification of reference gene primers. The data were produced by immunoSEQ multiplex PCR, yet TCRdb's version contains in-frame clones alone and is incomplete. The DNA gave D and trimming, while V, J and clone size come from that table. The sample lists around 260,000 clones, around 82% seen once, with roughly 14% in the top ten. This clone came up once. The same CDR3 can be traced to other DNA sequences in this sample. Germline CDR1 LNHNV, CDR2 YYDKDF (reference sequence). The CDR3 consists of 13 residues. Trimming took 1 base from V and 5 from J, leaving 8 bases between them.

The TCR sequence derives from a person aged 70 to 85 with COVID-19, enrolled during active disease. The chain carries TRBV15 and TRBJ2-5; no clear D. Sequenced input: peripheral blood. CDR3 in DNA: TGTGCCACCAGCAGAGGTCCCCGTGAGACCCAGTACTTC. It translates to CATSRGPRETQYF. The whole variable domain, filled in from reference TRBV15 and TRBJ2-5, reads DAMVIQNPRYQVTQFGKPVTLSCSQTLNHNVMYWYQQKSSQAPKLLFHYYDKDFNNEADTPDNFQSRRPNTSFCFLDIRSPGLGDTAMYLCATSRGPRETQYFGPGTRLLVL.